The present entry profiles one TCR beta chain with its context. Its cognate antigen is unknown. This entry is derived from a study of CD4 T cells in relation to SARS-CoV-2 and coronaviruses. Study context: Of the patients, roughly eight were male, 4 female, two Hispanic.

Clones were read by immunoSEQ multiplex PCR, and TCRdb kept only the in-frame ones, dropping some. The sample lists tens of thousands of clones, about 80% occurring once. V was clipped by 4 bases and J by 4 bases; unmatched bases: 22. Germline CDR1 SGHNT, CDR2 YYREEE (reference sequence). The CDR3 is 19 residues long. Study observations and caveats: Crossreactive clones expanded significantly less to SARS-CoV-2 than monoreactive clones.

V usage is TRBV5-4 and J usage is TRBJ1-2, with TRBD1 matching 7 bases. The sequencing sample was made of naive CD4+ T cells from PBMCs, cultured in vitro. Sample subset: naive CD4+ T cells isolated by negative enrichment. The sequence came from an adult with COVID-19. CDR3 region: CASSPLAGLGQALTYGYTF. DNA of the CDR3: TGTGCCAGCAGCCCCCTGGCTGGCCTAGGACAGGCCTTAACCTATGGCTACACCTTC.